Below, 8 T cell receptor beta chains from the same sample are listed, as sequenced in a study of spatial heterogeneity in lung cancer. TCRdb independently ran MiXCR on the 5' RACE reads; one entry per CDR3 protein. The table has about 120,000 distinct CDR3 sequences, 11% seen once. The sample's time point: blood at routine non-recurrence follow-up after resection. Sequences were derived from PBMCs, sampled at follow-up. The receptor source for this set is a female donor with early-stage non-small cell lung cancer.

In its sample, this clonotype was seen many times. The chain has TRBV7-2 and TRBJ2-1, with D unclear. The germline V and J ends were trimmed by 1 base and 3 bases, with 10 bases remaining between them. The CDR3 sequence is 15 residues long. CDR1 is SGHTA, CDR2 FQGNSA, per germline. The CDR3 here is CASSLVFSFYNEQFF. The CDR3 DNA reads TGTGCCAGCAGCTTAGTTTTCAGCTTCTACAATGAGCAGTTCTTC. Full variable domain (remainder filled in from reference TRBV7-2 and TRBJ2-1): GAGVSQSPSNKVTEKGKDVELRCDPISGHTALYWYRQSLGQGLEFLIYFQGNSAPDKSGLPSDRFSAERTGGSVSTLTIQRTQQEDSAVYLCASSLVFSFYNEQFFGPGTRLTVL.

In this sample, this clonotype turned up many times. The chain joins TRBV24-1 to TRBJ2-1; TRBD1 might be the D (5 bases). Trimming stripped 3 bases from V and 8 bases from J, with 10 bases between. Germline assignment: CDR1 KGHDR and CDR2 SFDVKD. The CDR3 sequence is 13 residues long. CDR3 sequence: CATSDGAWDEQFF. The CDR3 nucleotides are TGTGCCACCAGTGATGGGGCCTGGGATGAGCAGTTCTTC.

The V and J genes are TRBV19 and TRBJ1-2; no firm D call. CDR3 length equals 14 residues. Germline CDR1 LNHDA, CDR2 SQIVND (reference sequence). V gave up 1 base and J gave up 8 bases, with 14 bases separating them. CDR3 nucleotides: TGTGCCAGTAGTATAGCATGGACCCTCGACGGCTACACCTTC. The encoded protein is CASSIAWTLDGYTF.

For this clonotype: At one end the junction does not follow the germline gene, possibly because of a read error. CDR3 sequence: CASSLATDTDTQYF. Here the CDR3 DNA reads TGTGCTAGCAGCTTAGCGACAGACACAGATACGCAGTATTTT. This chain connects TRBV7-7 to TRBJ2-3; either TRBD1 or TRBD2 may fit D (5 bases each). From germline, CDR1 is SSHAT and CDR2 FNYEAQ (reference sequence). The CDR3 covers 14 residues.

This clonotype showed up just a few times. The chain couples TRBV7-2 to TRBJ1-6; 7 bases map to TRBD1. This CDR3 region has 13 residues. J lost 6 bases, V lost 6 bases, and 2 bases had no gene match. CDR1 is SGHTA, CDR2 FQGNSA, per germline. The CDR3 spells CASSRQGNSPLHF. The CDR3 coding sequence is TGTGCCAGCAGTAGACAGGGTAATTCACCCCTCCACTTT.

There are many counts of this clonotype. V gene TRBV28 combines with J gene TRBJ2-3; maybe TRBD1 (6 bases). CDR3 size: 13 residues. Germline CDR1 MDHEN, CDR2 SYDVKM. Trimming stripped 6 bases from V and 3 bases from J, with 10 bases between. The CDR3, as DNA: TGTGCCAGCAGGCGACAGGCAACAGATACGCAGTATTTT. It codes for CASRRQATDTQYF. Filled out from reference TRBV28 and TRBJ2-3, the complete variable domain reads DVKVTQSSRYLVKRTGEKVFLECVQDMDHENMFWYRQDPGLGLRLIYFSYDVKMKEKGDIPEGYSVSREKKERFSLILESASTNQTSMYLCASRRQATDTQYFGPGTRLTVL.

This clonotype was seen only a few times. V is TRBV9 and J is TRBJ2-1, with D possibly being TRBD2 (6 bases). The CDR3 sequence is 13 residues long. From germline, CDR1 is SGDLS and CDR2 YYNGEE. V dropped 1 base and J dropped 4 bases, with 6 bases sitting between them. The CDR3 DNA reads TGTGCCAGCAGCGTACTAGCGTACAATGAGCAGTTCTTC. Amino acid sequence: CASSVLAYNEQFF.

In this sample, this clonotype turned up many times. The chain joins TRBV7-2 to TRBJ2-2; 7 bases map to TRBD2. The germline gives CDR1 SGHTA, CDR2 FQGNSA. Trimming removed 6 bases from V and 4 bases from J; junction bases left unmatched: 14. This CDR3 is 17 amino acids long. The CDR3: CASRPQPGTTGTGELFF. The CDR3 region has the DNA TGTGCCAGCAGACCCCAACCCGGGACTACCGGCACCGGGGAGCTGTTTTTT.